This T cell receptor (beta chain) was recovered during a study of blood T cell repertoires in COVID-19 (dated by TCRdb to between 2020 and 2021). Some background on the complete study: Samples from collaborators originated in the United States, Italy and Spain and spanned both the acute and convalescent phases of COVID-19. The material from the prospective study consisted of cDNA or gDNA derived from T cells, B-cell-depleted T cells, or PBMCs. Subjects who had been exposed to COVID-19, were actively infected with it, or had recovered from it provided the deeply sampled blood TCRbeta repertoires that made up the dataset. The repertoires were released in a freely available public database meant as a resource for research on the immune response to SARS-CoV-2. The samples were drawn from the first 160 participants of the ongoing ImmuneRACE study and from 1,254 subjects provided by 6 global collaborators. The sample metadata nearly always contained a de-identified subject ID, COVID-19 status, age in years and sex. HLA class I and class II types, where available, came from metadata supplied by the sample provider rather than from assay-based typing. General conclusions and limits of the study: Clinical and demographic metadata were provided uncurated, with the amount varying by source and participant.

Samples from volunteer blood donors who had recovered from COVID-19 were contributed by a second Seattle source. The collaborating institutions used their own protocols to collect whole blood in K2EDTA tubes. For TCRbeta analysis, collaborators shipped samples as frozen whole blood, isolated PBMCs, or DNA extracted from either of those sample types. Trimming leaves V shorter by 2 bases and J shorter by 0 bases, with the junction holding 1 base beyond the gene matches. The CDR3 numbers 14 residues from cysteine through phenylalanine. The CDR3 DNA has 42 bases and is translated from base 1. CDR1 and CDR2, per the germline V gene, are KGHSH and LQKENI. The immunoSEQ Assay, a bias-controlled multiplex PCR, was used to amplify TCRbeta CDR3 regions from genomic DNA. Per the original workflow: The number of nucleated cells in each sample was estimated by amplification of reference gene primers within the assay. To quantify the absolute abundance of each unique TCRbeta CDR3 rearrangement, sequence reads were collapsed and filtered. Productive Simpson clonality was computed per sample as the square root of Simpson's diversity index over productive rearrangements. Imported from immuneACCESS, the table was reduced by TCRdb to in-frame sequences with V and J called. These copies leave out some clones; in studies compared against another copy, an unresolved V gene accounts for under half, and the cause of the remainder is not known. Clone size and V and J calls were adopted from that table, with D and trimming inferred from the DNA. Within this sample are about 250,000 clones, with less than 90% of them counted one time only. The leading ten clones occupy about 1.6% of the sample.

To note about this clone: What this receptor recognizes is not known. Base qualities were left out, and no much larger clone turns up one base away.

This receptor was identified in a woman in her thirties or forties who had recovered from COVID-19. The source material was peripheral blood. The rearranged segments are TRBV18 and TRBJ2-7; 7 of the junction bases match TRBD1. Read as DNA, the sequence is TGTGCCAGCTCACCAGGGACAGCCTCCTACGAGCAGTACTTC. It translates as CASSPGTASYEQYF.